The 22 T cell receptor beta chains given below trace back to one sample, sequenced in a study of shared clonotypes between healthy human individuals. Data came from immunoSEQ multiplex PCR; TCRdb stores just in-frame clones and leaves some out. Of under 1,100,000 clones listed, 65% to 75% are singletons. Sequenced: memory CD4+ T cells sorted from blood. Subset in this sample: CD45RA-negative fraction. All receptors derive from a young man in good health.

The CDR3 here is CASSFRQGGDTQYF. For the CDR3, the DNA is TGCGCCAGCAGCTTTCGACAGGGTGGAGATACGCAGTATTTT. The chain is built from TRBV5-1 and TRBJ2-3, with TRBD1 matching over 7 bases. This CDR3 has 14 residues. Germline V lookup: CDR1 SGHRS, CDR2 YFSETQ. Unmatched junction bases numbered 5, after V lost 2 bases and J lost 5 bases.

V usage is TRBV29-1 and J usage is TRBJ2-1; 13 bases line up with TRBD2. The CDR3 length is 14 residues. Per the germline V gene, CDR1 is SQVTM and CDR2 is ANQGSEA. The CDR3 loop is CTTSGRSSYNEQFF. The CDR3 nucleotides read TGCACGACTAGCGGGAGGAGCTCCTACAATGAGCAGTTCTTC.

This CDR3 is CASRVGAGAPDTQYF. As DNA, the CDR3 is TGTGCCAGCAGGGTTGGGGCGGGAGCCCCAGATACGCAGTATTTT. V is TRBV5-4 and J is TRBJ2-3, with 7 bases lining up with TRBD2. The CDR3 extends over 15 amino acids. J lost 4 bases, V lost 5 bases, and 10 bases had no gene match. Germline assignment: CDR1 SGHNT and CDR2 YYREEE (reference sequence).

This rearrangement joins TRBV10-3 to TRBJ2-3, with 13 bases identical to TRBD2. Looked up from germline, CDR1 is ENHRY and CDR2 is SYGVKD. The CDR3 runs 16 residues. The J segment lost 4 bases and the V segment lost 5 bases, leaving 6 bases of the junction unmatched. In DNA, the CDR3 is TGTGCCATCAGTCAGACTAGCGGGGGGCCAGCAGATACGCAGTATTTT. As protein: CAISQTSGGPADTQYF.

V gene TRBV10-1 combines with J gene TRBJ2-2, with TRBD2 as a possible D gene (6 bases). With 7 bases removed from V and 1 base from J, the gap between germline ends came to 16 bases. CDR1 is WNHNN and CDR2 is SYGVQD in the germline V gene (reference sequence). This CDR3 has 16 amino acids. The DNA of the CDR3 is TGCGCCAGCAATGGCGGGAAGGAAGAGAACACCGGGGAGCTGTTTTTT. As protein: CASNGGKEENTGELFF.

This clone was counted once. The J gene is TRBJ2-5, the V gene TRBV19; D possibly corresponds to TRBD1 (5 bases). Trimming left V 1 base short and J 3 bases short, with 9 bases between. CDR1 and CDR2 (germline): LNHDA, SQIVND (reference sequence). The CDR3 spans 14 residues. CDR3 sequence reads: CASSIGGLKETQYF. In DNA form, the CDR3 reads TGTGCCAGTAGTATAGGGGGCTTAAAAGAGACCCAGTACTTC.

This chain connects TRBV7-2 to TRBJ1-2, with D hard to call. The germline CDR1 and CDR2 sequences are SGHTA and FQGNSA. V dropped 5 bases and J dropped 2 bases, with 12 bases sitting between them. The CDR3 length is 14 residues. The CDR3: CASSLSGQNYGYTF. Here the CDR3 DNA reads TGTGCCAGCAGCCTTTCGGGCCAAAACTATGGCTACACCTTC.

This clone was seen only once. The chain employs TRBV30 and TRBJ1-2; 7 bases line up with TRBD1. J gave up 8 bases and V 8 bases, and 8 bases lay outside the gene matches. Per germline, CDR1 GTSNPN and CDR2 SVGIG (reference sequence). The CDR3 is made up of 11 amino acids. The CDR3 coding sequence is TGTGCCGGATCGGGACAGCGAGGCTACACCTTC. Translated: CAGSGQRGYTF.

The genes are TRBV2 and TRBJ1-1; D remains unclear. The CDR3 is 13 amino acids. V lost 6 bases, J lost 0 bases, and 8 bases lay in between. Germline-derived CDR1 and CDR2 are SNHLY and FYNNEI. CDR3 nucleotides: TGTGCCAGCAGGGCAGATATGAACACTGAAGCTTTCTTT. Translated: CASRADMNTEAFF.

Details on this clone: This sample also contains other DNA sequences that code for the same CDR3. The V and J genes are TRBV5-4 and TRBJ2-3, with D unresolved. The V gene's germline CDR1 is SGHNT and CDR2 YYREEE (reference sequence). The germline V and J ends were trimmed by 0 bases and 0 bases, with 8 bases remaining between them. The CDR3 consists of 15 residues. CDR3 bases: TGTGCCAGCAGCTTGGACCCATTCAGCACAGATACGCAGTATTTT. This sequence encodes CASSLDPFSTDTQYF.

The chain links TRBV27 to TRBJ2-5; no clear D gene. The CDR3 sequence is 14 residues long. Germline CDR1 reads MNHEY; CDR2 reads SMNVEV (reference sequence). Trimming took off 1 base at V and 1 base at J, with 7 bases between the two ends. CDR3 sequence reads: CASSLLGSQETQYF. Here the CDR3 DNA reads TGTGCCAGCAGTTTATTGGGGTCCCAAGAGACCCAGTACTTC.

This clone was observed a few times. The chain links TRBV5-1 to TRBJ2-1; 9 bases are a match to TRBD2. This CDR3 region has 15 residues. Germline trimming cut 4 bases from V and 3 bases from J; bases unmatched to any gene: 5. In germline, CDR1 is SGHRS, CDR2 YFSETQ. CDR3 loop: CASSVDSGGYNEQFF. CDR3 nucleotides: TGCGCCAGCAGCGTCGATAGCGGGGGCTACAATGAGCAGTTCTTC.

This rearrangement joins TRBV12-1 to TRBJ1-6. TRBV12-1 is a pseudogene segment. The CDR3 extends over 17 amino acids. The DNA of the CDR3 is TGTGCCAGCAGCTTTTTGATAAGGGACTCGGGAAATTCACCCCTCCACTTT. Its translation: CASSFLIRDSGNSPLHF.

The chain recombines TRBV18 with TRBJ2-7; D not certain. The CDR3 extends over 14 amino acids. V lost 5 bases and J lost 6, with 17 bases in between. The germline V gene encodes CDR1 KGHSH and CDR2 LQKENI. This CDR3 reads CASSFQGQFGEQYF. The CDR3 DNA reads TGTGCCAGCTCATTCCAAGGGCAGTTCGGCGAGCAGTACTTC. The whole variable domain, remainder taken from reference TRBV18 and TRBJ2-7, is NAGVMQNPRHLVRRRGQEARLRCSPMKGHSHVYWYRQLPEEGLKFMVYLQKENIIDESGMPKERFSAEFPKEGPSILRIQQVVRGDSAAYFCASSFQGQFGEQYFGPGTRLTVT.

The chain links TRBV10-2 to TRBJ2-5, with D perhaps TRBD1 or TRBD2 (5 bases each). This CDR3 comprises 13 residues. Trimming removed 6 bases from V and 4 bases from J, with 12 bases in between. In germline, CDR1 is WSHSY, CDR2 SAAADI. CDR3 DNA sequence: TGCGCCAGCAGCGGGACCCCCGCAGAGACCCAGTACTTC. It yields the protein CASSGTPAETQYF.

The rearrangement joins TRBV5-4 to TRBJ1-1; D possibly corresponds to TRBD1 (6 bases). This CDR3 contains 13 residues. Between the trimmed V and J ends, which lost 4 bases and 5 bases, there was a span of 12 bases. The germline gives CDR1 SGHNT, CDR2 YYREEE (reference sequence). The CDR3 sequence is CASSREGGTEAFF. CDR3 sequence (DNA): TGTGCCAGCAGCCGGGAGGGGGGGACTGAAGCTTTCTTT.

A remark on this clone: The same CDR3 arises from other DNA sequences in this sample as well. The gene calls are TRBV2 and TRBJ1-3, with no clear D. Looked up from germline, CDR1 is SNHLY and CDR2 is FYNNEI. V was clipped by 1 base and J by 0 bases, with 7 bases between them. There are 15 residues in the CDR3. CDR3 loop: CASSEVRSSGNTIYF. CDR3 bases: TGTGCCAGCAGTGAAGTCAGATCCTCTGGAAACACCATATATTTT.

Regarding this clone: This same CDR3 is encoded by further DNA sequences in the sample. The chain carries TRBV9 and TRBJ2-1; D uncertain. CDR1 is SGDLS, CDR2 YYNGEE, per germline. V dropped 0 bases and J dropped 9 bases, with 4 bases sitting between them. The CDR3 covers 11 residues. DNA of the CDR3: TGTGCCAGCAGCGTAGGTGGTGAGCAGTTCTTC. Translation: CASSVGGEQFF. Combining the CDR3 with reference TRBV9 and TRBJ2-1 gives the whole variable domain DSGVTQTPKHLITATGQRVTLRCSPRSGDLSVYWYQQSLDQGLQFLIQYYNGEERAKGNILERFSAQQFPDLHSELNLSSLELGDSALYFCASSVGGEQFFGPGTRLTVL.

The rearrangement links TRBV5-1 to TRBJ2-7; possible D gene TRBD2, 6 bases. Germline-derived CDR1 and CDR2 are SGHRS and YFSETQ. Trimming took off 0 bases at V and 2 bases at J, with 9 bases between the two ends. The CDR3 extends over 14 amino acids. The CDR3 sequence: CASSLASVAYEQYF. The CDR3 nucleotides read TGCGCCAGCAGCTTGGCTAGCGTGGCCTACGAGCAGTACTTC. The whole variable domain, remainder taken from reference TRBV5-1 and TRBJ2-7, is KAGVTQTPRYLIKTRGQQVTLSCSPISGHRSVSWYQQTPGQGLQFLFEYFSETQRNKGNFPGRFSGRQFSNSRSEMNVSTLELGDSALYLCASSLASVAYEQYFGPGTRLTVT.

The gene calls are TRBV11-2 and TRBJ2-7; D unresolved. The CDR3 runs 11 residues. Trimming stripped 10 bases from V and 0 bases from J, with 7 bases between. Per the germline V gene, CDR1 is SGHAT and CDR2 is FQNNGV. CDR3 protein: CAIDGSYEQYF. The CDR3 DNA reads as TGTGCCATTGACGGCTCCTACGAGCAGTACTTC.

This clone was recorded only once. This rearrangement joins TRBV2 to TRBJ1-1; D might be TRBD1 (6 bases). Germline V lookup: CDR1 SNHLY, CDR2 FYNNEI. The CDR3 extends over 16 amino acids. Trimming removed 1 base at V and 4 bases at J, with 16 bases between. CDR3 in amino acids: CASSEEAGAFGTEAFF. CDR3 sequence (DNA): TGTGCCAGCAGTGAAGAGGCAGGGGCGTTTGGCACTGAAGCTTTCTTT.

The V call is TRBV6-1, the J call TRBJ1-2; possible D gene TRBD1, 6 bases. There are 13 residues in the CDR3. Per the germline V gene, CDR1 is MNHNS and CDR2 is SASEGT. Trimming removed 3 bases from V and 8 bases from J, with 13 bases in between. CDR3 loop: CASSDRGAGGYTF. CDR3 nucleotide sequence: TGTGCCAGCAGTGACCGGGGGGCAGGGGGCTACACCTTC.